The present TCR beta chain was sequenced within a study of PD-L1 blockade in urothelial cancer. Whole-study context: Patients commenced intravenous atezolizumab, 1,200 mg every 3 weeks, around 2014.

Germline V gene sequence: CDR1 LNHDA, CDR2 SQIVND (reference sequence). This CDR3 comprises 11 residues. V was trimmed by 2 bases and J by 8 bases, leaving 3 bases between them. Method: immunoSEQ multiplex PCR; TCRdb's copy keeps in-frame clones and lacks some. This sample has 50,000 to 60,000 clones; nearly 85% occur once, and the top ten carry about 5.3%. Of note for this clone: Other DNA sequences in the same sample also yield this CDR3.

The receptor was isolated from a middle-aged man with urothelial cancer. The chain couples TRBV19 to TRBJ2-2; D is uncertain. The specimen was PBMCs, collected around atezolizumab (anti-PD-L1) treatment. In DNA form, the CDR3 reads TGTGCCAGTAGTATATTAGGGGAGCTGTTTTTT. Its translation is CASSILGELFF.